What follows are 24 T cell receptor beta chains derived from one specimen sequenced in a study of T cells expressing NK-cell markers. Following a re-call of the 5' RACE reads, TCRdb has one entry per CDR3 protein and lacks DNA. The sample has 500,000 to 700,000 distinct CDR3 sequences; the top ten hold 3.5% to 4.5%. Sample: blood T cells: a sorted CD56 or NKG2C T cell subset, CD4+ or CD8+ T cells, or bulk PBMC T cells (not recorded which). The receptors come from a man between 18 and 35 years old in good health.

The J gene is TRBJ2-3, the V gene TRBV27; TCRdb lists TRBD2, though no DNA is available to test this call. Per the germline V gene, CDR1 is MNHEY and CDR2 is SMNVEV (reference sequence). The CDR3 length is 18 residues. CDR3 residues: CASSLKGLAEEYTDTQYF.

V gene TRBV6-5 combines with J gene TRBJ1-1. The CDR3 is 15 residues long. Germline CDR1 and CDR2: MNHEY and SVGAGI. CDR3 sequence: CASTSHSRTNTEAFF.

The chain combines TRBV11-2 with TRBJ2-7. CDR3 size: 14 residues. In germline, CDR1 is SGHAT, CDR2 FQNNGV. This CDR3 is CASSLVGTSYEQYF. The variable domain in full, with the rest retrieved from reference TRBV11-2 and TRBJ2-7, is EAGVAQSPRYKIIEKRQSVAFWCNPISGHATLYWYQQILGQGPKLLIQFQNNGVVDDSQLPKDRFSAERLKGVDSTLKIQPAKLEDSAVYLCASSLVGTSYEQYFGPGTRLTVT.

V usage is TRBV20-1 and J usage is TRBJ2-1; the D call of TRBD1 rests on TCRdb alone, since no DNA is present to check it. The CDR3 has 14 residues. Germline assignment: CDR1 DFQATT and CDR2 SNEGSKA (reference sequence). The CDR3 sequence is CSATPREQYNEQFF.

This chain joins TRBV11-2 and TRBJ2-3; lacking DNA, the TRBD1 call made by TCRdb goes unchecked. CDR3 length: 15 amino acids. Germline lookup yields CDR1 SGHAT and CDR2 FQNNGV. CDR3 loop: CASSQMGQDIDTQYF.

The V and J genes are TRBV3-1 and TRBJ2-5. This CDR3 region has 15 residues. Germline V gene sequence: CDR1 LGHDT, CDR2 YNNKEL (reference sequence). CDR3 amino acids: CASSHYSLSQETQYF.

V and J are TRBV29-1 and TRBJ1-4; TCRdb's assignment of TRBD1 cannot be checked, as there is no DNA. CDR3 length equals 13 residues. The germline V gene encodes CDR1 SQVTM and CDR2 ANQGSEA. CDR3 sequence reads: CSVARGRTEKLFF. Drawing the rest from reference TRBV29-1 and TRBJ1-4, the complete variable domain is SAVISQKPSRDICQRGTSLTIQCQVDSQVTMMFWYRQQPGQSLTLIATANQGSEATYESGFVIDKFPISRPNLTFSTLTVSNMSPEDSSIYLCSVARGRTEKLFFGSGTQLSVL.

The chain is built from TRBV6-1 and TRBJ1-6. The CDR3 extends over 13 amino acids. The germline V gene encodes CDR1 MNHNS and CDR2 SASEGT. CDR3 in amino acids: CASSAPEEAPLHF.

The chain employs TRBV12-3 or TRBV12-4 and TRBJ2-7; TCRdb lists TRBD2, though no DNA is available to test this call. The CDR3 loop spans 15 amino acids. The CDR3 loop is CASSLLAGSLQRQYF.

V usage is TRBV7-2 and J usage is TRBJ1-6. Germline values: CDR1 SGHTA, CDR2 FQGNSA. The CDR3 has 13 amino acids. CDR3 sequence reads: CASSLDTGPPLHF.

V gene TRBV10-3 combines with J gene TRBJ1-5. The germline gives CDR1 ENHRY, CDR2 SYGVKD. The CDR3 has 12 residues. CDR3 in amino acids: CAISELDQPQHF.

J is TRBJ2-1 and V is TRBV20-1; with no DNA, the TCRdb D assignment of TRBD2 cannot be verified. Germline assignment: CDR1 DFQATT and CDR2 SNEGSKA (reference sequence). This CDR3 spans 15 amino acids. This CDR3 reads CSATGTSGRWGEQFF.

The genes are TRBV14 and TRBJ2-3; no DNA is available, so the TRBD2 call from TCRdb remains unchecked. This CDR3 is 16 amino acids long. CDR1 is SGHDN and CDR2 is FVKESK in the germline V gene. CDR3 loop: CASSQRTGLNTDTQYF.

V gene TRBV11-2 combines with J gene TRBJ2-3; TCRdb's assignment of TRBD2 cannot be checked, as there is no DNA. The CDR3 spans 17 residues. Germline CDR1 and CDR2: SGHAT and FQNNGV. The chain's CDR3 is CASSLVGSGRVLDTQYF.

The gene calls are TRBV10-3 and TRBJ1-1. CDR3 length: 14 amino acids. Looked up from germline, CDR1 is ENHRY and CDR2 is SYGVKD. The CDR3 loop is CAISESEGPSEAFF.

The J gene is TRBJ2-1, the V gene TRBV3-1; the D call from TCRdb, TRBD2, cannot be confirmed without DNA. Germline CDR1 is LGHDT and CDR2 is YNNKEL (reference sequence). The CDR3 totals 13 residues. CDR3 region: CASSQTSGNEQFF.

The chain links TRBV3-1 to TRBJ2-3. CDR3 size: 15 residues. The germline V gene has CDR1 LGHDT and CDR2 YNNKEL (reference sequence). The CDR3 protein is CASSQEMFGTDTQYF.

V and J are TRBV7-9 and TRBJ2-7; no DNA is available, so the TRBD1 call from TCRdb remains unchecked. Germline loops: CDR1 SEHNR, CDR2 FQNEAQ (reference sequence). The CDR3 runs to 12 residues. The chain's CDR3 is CASSSHGGEQYF.

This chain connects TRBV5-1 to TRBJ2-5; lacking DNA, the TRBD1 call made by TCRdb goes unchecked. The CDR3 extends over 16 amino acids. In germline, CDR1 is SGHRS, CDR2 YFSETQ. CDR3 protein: CASSLAAIGGSETQYF.

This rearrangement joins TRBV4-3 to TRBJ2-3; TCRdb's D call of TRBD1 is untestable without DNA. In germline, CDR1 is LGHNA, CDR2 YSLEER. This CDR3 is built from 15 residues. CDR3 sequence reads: CASSQGGRTTDTQYF.

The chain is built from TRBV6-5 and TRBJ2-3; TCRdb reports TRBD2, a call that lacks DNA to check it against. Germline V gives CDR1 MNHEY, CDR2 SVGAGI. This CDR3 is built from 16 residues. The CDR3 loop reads CASSYVGEAVTDTQYF.

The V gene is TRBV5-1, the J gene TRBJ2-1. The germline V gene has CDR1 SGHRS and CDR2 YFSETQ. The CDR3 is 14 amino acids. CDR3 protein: CASRLYRDYSEQFF.

CDR3: CASSPGSINGNTEAFF. V gene TRBV12-3 or TRBV12-4 combines with J gene TRBJ1-1. The CDR3 spans 16 residues.

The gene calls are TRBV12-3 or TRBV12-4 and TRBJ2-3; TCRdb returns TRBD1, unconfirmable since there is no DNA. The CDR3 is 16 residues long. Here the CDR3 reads CASSLDGTGVTDTQYF.